This T cell receptor beta chain was retrieved from a study of cytomegalovirus exposure and HLA in healthy donors. Study-wide points: Among TCR beta chains, those listed as cytomegalovirus-associated numbered about 150.

This CDR3 contains 17 residues. The V gene's germline CDR1 is GTSNPN and CDR2 SVGIG (reference sequence). Trimming took off 6 bases at V and 7 bases at J, with 30 bases between the two ends. 13 Jbeta primers and 60 Vbeta primers were used for the PCR. Original methodology: Roughly 80 million unique TCR beta chains, 9 million to 11 million shared, were counted in a later analysis. TCRdb's table, derived via immunoSEQ multiplex PCR, lists solely in-frame clones and lacks some. D and trimming come from the DNA, and the V and J calls and clone size come from that table. Here the sample table reports almost 45,000 clones. Details on this clone: What it binds is unknown.

The TCR sequence derives from a male donor in good health and CMV-seronegative. V usage is TRBV30 and J usage is TRBJ1-2, with TRBD1 as a possible D gene (5 bases). Sequenced sample: PBMCs. CDR3 in amino acids: CACRERVGLDARSGYTF. In DNA form, the CDR3 reads TGTGCCTGCAGGGAAAGGGTAGGATTAGATGCCCGGAGTGGCTACACCTTC.